What follows is one T cell receptor (beta chain) and its context. Its antigen remains unknown. The sample belongs to a study of cytomegalovirus exposure and HLA in healthy donors. Study-level points and caveats: Researchers counted 180 or so TCR beta chains as cytomegalovirus-associated. Researchers left out some V segments, among them TRBV6-2 and TRBV6-3, as indistinguishable. The authors considered a cluster of highly shared sequence variants likely to be a sequencing artifact. High sensitivity and specificity were reportedly achieved when the classifier diagnosed cytomegalovirus status.

The CDR3 length is 15 residues. The trim removed 3 bases at V and 5 bases at J, leaving 9 bases unmatched. Germline values: CDR1 SGHDT, CDR2 YYEEEE. Use of 60 Vbeta and 13 Jbeta primers characterized the PCR. The repertoire was sequenced with immunoSEQ multiplex PCR; TCRdb's copy has only in-frame clones and lacks some. The sample comprises 120,000 or so clones, roughly 80% of which are singletons, and about 5% rests with the top ten. The material sequenced was PBMCs. The sequence was collected from a man aged 50-59 years in good health and CMV-seropositive. The chain combines TRBV5-6 with TRBJ2-7, with 9 bases lining up with TRBD1. The CDR3 here is CASSYAGTGSNEQYF. CDR3 DNA: TGTGCCAGCAGCTACGCCGGGACAGGGTCGAACGAGCAGTACTTC. Looking up the rest from reference TRBV5-6 and TRBJ2-7 gives the full variable domain: DAGVTQSPTHLIKTRGQQVTLRCSPKSGHDTVSWYQQALGQGPQFIFQYYEEEERQRGNFPDRFSGHQFPNYSSELNVNALLLGDSALYLCASSYAGTGSNEQYFGPGTRLTVT.